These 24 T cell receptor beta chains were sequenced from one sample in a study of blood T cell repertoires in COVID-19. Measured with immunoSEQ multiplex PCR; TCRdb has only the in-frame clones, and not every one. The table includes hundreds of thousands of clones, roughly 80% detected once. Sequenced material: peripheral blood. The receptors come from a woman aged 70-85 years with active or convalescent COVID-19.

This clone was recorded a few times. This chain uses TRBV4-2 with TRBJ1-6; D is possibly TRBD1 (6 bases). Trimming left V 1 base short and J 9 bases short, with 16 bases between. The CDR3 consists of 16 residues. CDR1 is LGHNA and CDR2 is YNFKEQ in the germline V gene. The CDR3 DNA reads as TGTGCCAGCAGCCAAGGTGCGCAGCCAGGGGCTTCACCCCTCCACTTT. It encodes CASSQGAQPGASPLHF.

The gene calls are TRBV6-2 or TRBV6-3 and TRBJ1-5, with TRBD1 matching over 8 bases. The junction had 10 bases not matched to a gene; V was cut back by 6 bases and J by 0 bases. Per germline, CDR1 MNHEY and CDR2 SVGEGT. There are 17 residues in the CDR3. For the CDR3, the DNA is TGTGCCAGCAGCTATCCGACAGGGGTAAATAGCAATCAGCCCCAGCATTTT. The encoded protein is CASSYPTGVNSNQPQHF.

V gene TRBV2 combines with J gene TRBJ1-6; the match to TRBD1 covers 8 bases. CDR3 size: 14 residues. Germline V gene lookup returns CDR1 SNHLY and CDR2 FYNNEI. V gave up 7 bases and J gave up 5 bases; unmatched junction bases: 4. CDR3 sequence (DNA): TGTGCCAGCACCAGACAGGGGAATAATTCACCCCTCCACTTT. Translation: CASTRQGNNSPLHF.

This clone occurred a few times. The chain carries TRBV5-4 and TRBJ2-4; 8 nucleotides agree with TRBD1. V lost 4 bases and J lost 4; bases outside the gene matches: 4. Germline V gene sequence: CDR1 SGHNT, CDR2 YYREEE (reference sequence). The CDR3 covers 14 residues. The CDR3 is CASSLTGGKNIQYF. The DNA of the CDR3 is TGTGCCAGCAGCCTTACAGGGGGGAAAAACATTCAGTACTTC.

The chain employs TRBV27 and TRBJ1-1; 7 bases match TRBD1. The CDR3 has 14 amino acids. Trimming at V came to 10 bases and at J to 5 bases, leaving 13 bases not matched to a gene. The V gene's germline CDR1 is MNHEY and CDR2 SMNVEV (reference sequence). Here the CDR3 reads CATAEEGAGTEAFF. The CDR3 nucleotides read TGTGCCACCGCTGAGGAGGGGGCCGGGACTGAAGCTTTCTTT.

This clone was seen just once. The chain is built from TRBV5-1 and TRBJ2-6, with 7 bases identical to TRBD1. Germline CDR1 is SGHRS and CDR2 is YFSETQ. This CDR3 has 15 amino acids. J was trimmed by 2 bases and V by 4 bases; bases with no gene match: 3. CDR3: CASSITGAGANVLTF. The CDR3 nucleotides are TGCGCCAGCAGCATCACAGGGGCTGGGGCCAACGTCCTGACTTTC.

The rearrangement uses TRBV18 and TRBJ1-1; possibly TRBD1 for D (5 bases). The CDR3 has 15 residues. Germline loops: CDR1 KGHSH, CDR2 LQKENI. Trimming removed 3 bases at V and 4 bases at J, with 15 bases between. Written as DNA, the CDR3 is TGTGCCAGCTCACCGGTCCAGGGTTTGGGCACTGAAGCTTTCTTT. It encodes CASSPVQGLGTEAFF.

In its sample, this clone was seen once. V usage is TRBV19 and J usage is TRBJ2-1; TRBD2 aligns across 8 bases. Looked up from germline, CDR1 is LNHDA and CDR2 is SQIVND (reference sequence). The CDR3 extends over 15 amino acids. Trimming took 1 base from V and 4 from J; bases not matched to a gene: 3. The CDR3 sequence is CASSIAGGPYNEQFF. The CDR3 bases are TGTGCCAGTAGTATAGCGGGAGGGCCTTACAATGAGCAGTTCTTC. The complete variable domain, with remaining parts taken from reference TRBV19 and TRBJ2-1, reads DGGITQSPKYLFRKEGQNVTLSCEQNLNHDAMYWYRQDPGQGLRLIYYSQIVNDFQKGDIAEGYSVSREKKESFPLTVTSAQKNPTAFYLCASSIAGGPYNEQFFGPGTRLTVL.

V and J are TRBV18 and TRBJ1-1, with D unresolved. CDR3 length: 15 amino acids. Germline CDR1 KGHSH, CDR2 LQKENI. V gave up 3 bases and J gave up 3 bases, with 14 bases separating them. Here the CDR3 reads CASSPEGGWDTEAFF. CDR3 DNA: TGTGCCAGCTCACCTGAGGGAGGCTGGGACACTGAAGCTTTCTTT.

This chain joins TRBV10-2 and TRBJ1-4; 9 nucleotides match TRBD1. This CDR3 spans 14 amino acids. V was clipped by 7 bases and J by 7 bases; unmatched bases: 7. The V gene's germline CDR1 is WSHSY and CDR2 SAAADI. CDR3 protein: CASTETGGVEKLFF. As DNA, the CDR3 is TGCGCCAGCACCGAGACAGGGGGTGTTGAAAAACTGTTTTTT.

CDR3 nucleotide sequence: TGTGCCAGCAGCTTAGGAATAATCGGTGACACTGAAGCTTTCTTT. It encodes CASSLGIIGDTEAFF. The rearrangement joins TRBV7-2 to TRBJ1-1, with D unresolved. CDR1 is SGHTA, CDR2 FQGNSA, per germline. Between the trimmed V and J ends, which lost 1 base and 3 bases, there was a span of 12 bases. The CDR3 consists of 15 residues.

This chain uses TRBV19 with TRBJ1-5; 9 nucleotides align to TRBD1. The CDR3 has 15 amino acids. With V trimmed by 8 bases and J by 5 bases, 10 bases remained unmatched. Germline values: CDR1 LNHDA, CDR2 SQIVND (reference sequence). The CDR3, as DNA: TGTGCCAGTCAGGGACAGGGAGGTGCTGATCAGCCCCAGCATTTT. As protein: CASQGQGGADQPQHF.

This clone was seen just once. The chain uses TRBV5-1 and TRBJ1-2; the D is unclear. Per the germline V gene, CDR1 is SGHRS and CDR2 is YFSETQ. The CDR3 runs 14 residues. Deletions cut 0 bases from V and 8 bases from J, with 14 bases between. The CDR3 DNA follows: TGCGCCAGCAGCTTGGCTGGCGGGCGGTTCGGCTACACCTTC. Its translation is CASSLAGGRFGYTF.

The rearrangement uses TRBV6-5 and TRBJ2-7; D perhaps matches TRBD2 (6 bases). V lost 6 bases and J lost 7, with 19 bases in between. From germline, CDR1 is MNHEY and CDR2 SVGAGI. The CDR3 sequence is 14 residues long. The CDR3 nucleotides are TGTGCCAGCAGCCGGGACTCTCGTTTAGGGGAGCAGTACTTC. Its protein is CASSRDSRLGEQYF.

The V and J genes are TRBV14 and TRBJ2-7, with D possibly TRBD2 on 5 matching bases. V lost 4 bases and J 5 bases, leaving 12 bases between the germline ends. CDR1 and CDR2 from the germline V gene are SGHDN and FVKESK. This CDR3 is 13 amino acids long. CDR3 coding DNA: TGTGCCAGCAGCCTTACTCGGGGAAACGAGCAGTACTTC. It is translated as CASSLTRGNEQYF.

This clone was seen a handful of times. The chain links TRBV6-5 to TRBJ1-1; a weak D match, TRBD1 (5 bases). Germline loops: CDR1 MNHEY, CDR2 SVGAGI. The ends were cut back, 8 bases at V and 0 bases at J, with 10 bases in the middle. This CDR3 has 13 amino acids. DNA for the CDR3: TGTGCCAGCGGGGACTACATGAACACTGAAGCTTTCTTT. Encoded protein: CASGDYMNTEAFF.

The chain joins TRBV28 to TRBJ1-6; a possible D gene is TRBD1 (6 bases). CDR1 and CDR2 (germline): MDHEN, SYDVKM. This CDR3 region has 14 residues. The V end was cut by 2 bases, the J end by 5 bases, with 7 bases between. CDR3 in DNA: TGTGCCAGCAGTTTACACAGGGATAATTCACCCCTCCACTTT. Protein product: CASSLHRDNSPLHF. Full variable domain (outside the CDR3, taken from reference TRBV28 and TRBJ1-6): DVKVTQSSRYLVKRTGEKVFLECVQDMDHENMFWYRQDPGLGLRLIYFSYDVKMKEKGDIPEGYSVSREKKERFSLILESASTNQTSMYLCASSLHRDNSPLHFGNGTRLTVT.

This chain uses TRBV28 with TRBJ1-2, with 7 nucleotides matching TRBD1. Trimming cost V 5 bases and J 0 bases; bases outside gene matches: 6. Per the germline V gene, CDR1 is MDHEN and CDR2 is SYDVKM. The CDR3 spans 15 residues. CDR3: CASSPGTEANYGYTF. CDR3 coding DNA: TGTGCCAGCAGTCCAGGGACAGAAGCTAACTATGGCTACACCTTC.

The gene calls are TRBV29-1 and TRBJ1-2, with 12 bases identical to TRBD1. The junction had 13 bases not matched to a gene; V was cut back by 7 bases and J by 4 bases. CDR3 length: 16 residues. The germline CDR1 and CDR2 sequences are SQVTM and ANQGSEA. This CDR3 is CSASPGQGAFGYGYTF. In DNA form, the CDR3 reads TGCAGCGCGTCCCCGGGACAGGGGGCCTTCGGCTATGGCTACACCTTC.

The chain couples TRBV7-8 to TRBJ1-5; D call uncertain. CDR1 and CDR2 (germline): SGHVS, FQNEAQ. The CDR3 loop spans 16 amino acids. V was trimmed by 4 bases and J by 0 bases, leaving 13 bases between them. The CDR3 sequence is CASSSYRSISNQPQHF. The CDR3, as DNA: TGTGCCAGCAGCTCCTACAGATCAATTAGCAATCAGCCCCAGCATTTT. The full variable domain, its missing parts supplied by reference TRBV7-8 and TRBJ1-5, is GAGVSQSPRYKVAKRGQDVALRCDPISGHVSLFWYQQALGQGPEFLTYFQNEAQLDKSGLPSDRFFAERPEGSVSTLKIQRTQQEDSAVYLCASSSYRSISNQPQHFGDGTRLSIL.

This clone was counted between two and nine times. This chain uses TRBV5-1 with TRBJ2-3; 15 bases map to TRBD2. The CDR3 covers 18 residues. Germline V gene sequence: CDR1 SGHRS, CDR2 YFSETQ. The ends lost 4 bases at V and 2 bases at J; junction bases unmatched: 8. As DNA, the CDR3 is TGCGCCAGCAGCCCGGGACTAGCGGGGGGTATACCCACAGATACGCAGTATTTT. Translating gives CASSPGLAGGIPTDTQYF.

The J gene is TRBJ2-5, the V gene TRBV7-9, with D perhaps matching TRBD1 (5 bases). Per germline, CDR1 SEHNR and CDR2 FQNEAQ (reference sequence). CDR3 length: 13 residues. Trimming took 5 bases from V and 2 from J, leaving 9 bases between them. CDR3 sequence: CASSLDSQETQYF. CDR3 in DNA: TGTGCCAGCAGCCTAGACAGTCAAGAGACCCAGTACTTC.

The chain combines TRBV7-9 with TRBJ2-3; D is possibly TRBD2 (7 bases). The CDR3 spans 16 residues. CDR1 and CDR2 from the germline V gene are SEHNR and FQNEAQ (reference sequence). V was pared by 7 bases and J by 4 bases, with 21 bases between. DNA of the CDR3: TGTGCCAGCACCACCCCGAGGGGGGGGCCCTCAGATACGCAGTATTTT. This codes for CASTTPRGGPSDTQYF.

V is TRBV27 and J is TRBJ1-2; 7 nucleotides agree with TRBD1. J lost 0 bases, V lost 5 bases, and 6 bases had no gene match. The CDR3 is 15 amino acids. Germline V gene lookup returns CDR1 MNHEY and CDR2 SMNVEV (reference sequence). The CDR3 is CASSHRDSSNYGYTF. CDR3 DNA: TGTGCCAGCAGTCACCGGGACAGTTCTAACTATGGCTACACCTTC.